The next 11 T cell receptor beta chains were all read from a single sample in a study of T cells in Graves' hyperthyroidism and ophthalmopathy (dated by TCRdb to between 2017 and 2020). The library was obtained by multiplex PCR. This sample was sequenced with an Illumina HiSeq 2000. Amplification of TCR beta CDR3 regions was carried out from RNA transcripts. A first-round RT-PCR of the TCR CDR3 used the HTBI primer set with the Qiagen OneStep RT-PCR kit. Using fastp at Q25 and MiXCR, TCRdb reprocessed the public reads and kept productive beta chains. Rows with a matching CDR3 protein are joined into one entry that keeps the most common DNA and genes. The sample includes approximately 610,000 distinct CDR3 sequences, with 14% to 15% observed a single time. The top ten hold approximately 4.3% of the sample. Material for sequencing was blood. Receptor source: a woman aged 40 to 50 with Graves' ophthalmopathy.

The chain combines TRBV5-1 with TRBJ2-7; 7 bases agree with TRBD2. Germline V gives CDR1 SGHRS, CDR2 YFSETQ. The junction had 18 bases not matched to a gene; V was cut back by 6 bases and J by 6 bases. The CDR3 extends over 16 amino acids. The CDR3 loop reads CASKLTTGTGGFEQYF. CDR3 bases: TGCGCCAGCAAACTAACGACCGGGACGGGGGGTTTCGAGCAGTACTTC.

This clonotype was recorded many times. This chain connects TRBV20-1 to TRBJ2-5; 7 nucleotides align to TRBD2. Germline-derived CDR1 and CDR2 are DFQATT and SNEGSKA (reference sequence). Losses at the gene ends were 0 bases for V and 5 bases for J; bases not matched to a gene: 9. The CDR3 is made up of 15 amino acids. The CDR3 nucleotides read TGCAGTGCTAGAGAATCTACTAGCGTCTACGAGACCCAGTACTTC. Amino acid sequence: CSARESTSVYETQYF.

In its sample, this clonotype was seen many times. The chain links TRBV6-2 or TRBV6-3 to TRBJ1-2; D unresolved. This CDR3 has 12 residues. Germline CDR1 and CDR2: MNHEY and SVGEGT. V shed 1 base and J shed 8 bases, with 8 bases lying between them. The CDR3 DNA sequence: TGTGCCAGCAGTTACTTCCCGGACGGCTACACCTTC. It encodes CASSYFPDGYTF.

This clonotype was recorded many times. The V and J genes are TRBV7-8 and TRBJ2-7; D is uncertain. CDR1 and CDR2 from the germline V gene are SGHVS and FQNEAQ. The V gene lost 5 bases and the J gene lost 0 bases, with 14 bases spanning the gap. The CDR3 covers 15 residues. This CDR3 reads CASSPLTDHSYEQYF. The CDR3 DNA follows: TGTGCCAGCAGCCCCCTGACGGACCACTCCTACGAGCAGTACTTC.

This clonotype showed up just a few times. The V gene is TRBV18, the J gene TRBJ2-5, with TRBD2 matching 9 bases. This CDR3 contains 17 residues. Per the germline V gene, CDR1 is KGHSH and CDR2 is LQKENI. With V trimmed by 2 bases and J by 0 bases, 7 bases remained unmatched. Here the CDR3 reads CASSPFGKREDQETQYF. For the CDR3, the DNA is TGTGCCAGCTCACCATTTGGAAAGCGGGAGGACCAAGAGACCCAGTACTTC.

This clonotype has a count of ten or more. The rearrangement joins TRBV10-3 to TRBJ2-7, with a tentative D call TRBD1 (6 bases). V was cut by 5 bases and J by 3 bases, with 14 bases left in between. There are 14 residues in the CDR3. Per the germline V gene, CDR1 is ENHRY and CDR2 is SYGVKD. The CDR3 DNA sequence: TGTGCCATCAGTAAACAGGGAACCGACTACGAGCAGTACTTC. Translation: CAISKQGTDYEQYF.

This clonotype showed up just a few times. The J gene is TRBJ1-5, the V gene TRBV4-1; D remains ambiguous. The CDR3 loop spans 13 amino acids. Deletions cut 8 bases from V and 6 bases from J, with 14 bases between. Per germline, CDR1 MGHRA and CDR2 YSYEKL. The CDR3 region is CASGPWISQPQHF. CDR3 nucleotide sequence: TGCGCCAGCGGCCCGTGGATCAGTCAGCCCCAGCATTTT.

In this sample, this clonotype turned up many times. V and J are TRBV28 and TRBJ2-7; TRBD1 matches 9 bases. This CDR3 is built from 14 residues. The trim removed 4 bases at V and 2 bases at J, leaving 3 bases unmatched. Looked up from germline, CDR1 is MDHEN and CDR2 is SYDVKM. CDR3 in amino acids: CASSWTGAPYEQYF. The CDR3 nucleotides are TGTGCCAGCAGTTGGACAGGGGCACCCTACGAGCAGTACTTC.

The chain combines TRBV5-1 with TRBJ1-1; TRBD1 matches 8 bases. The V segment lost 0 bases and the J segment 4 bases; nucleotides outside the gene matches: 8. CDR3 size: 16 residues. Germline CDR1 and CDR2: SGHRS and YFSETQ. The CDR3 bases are TGCGCCAGCAGCTTGGATGCAGGGGGCATGGGCACTGAAGCTTTCTTT. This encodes CASSLDAGGMGTEAFF.

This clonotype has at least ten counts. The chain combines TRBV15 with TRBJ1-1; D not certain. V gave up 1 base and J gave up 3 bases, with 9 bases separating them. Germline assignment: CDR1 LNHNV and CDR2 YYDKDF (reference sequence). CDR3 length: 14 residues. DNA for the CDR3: TGTGCCACCAGCAGAGTGGGTCTAGACACTGAAGCTTTCTTT. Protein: CATSRVGLDTEAFF.

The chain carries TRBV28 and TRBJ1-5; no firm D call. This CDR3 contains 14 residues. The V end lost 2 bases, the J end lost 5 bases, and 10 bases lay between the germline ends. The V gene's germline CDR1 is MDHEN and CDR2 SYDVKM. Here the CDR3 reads CASSLRATYQPQHF. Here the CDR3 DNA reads TGTGCCAGCAGTTTAAGGGCCACCTATCAGCCCCAGCATTTT.